Listed below are T cell receptor beta chains from one sample, sequenced in a study of control samples from healthy donors and cancer patients. Method: immunoSEQ multiplex PCR; TCRdb's copy keeps in-frame clones and lacks some. The table lists tens of thousands of clones, more than 70% of them singletons. The sample comprised PBMCs. These receptors were taken from a man aged 50 to 59 with head and neck cancer. CDR3s include the opening cysteine and the closing phenylalanine or tryptophan. A D gene is named only where the DNA matches it firmly. Rows give clone size only sometimes, using once, few, many, or a class for an expanded clone.

j_call: TRBJ1-4; v_call: TRBV11-2; d_call: NA; cdr3_length: 14; clone_size: NA; cdr3_nt: TGTGCCAGCACCGTGACACCAAAGGGGGAAAAACTGTTTTTT; cdr3_aa: CASTVTPKGEKLFF
j_call: TRBJ2-7; v_call: TRBV19; d_call: TRBD2; cdr3_length: 16; clone_size: few; cdr3_nt: TGTGCCAGTAGTATAGGCGGGACTAGCGGACGCTACGAGCAGTACTTC; cdr3_aa: CASSIGGTSGRYEQYF
j_call: TRBJ2-2; v_call: TRBV30; d_call: TRBD2; cdr3_length: 15; clone_size: NA; cdr3_nt: TGTGCCTGGAGCGTCCTAGCGGCCAACACCGGGGAGCTGTTTTTT; cdr3_aa: CAWSVLAANTGELFF
j_call: TRBJ1-5; v_call: TRBV16; d_call: NA; cdr3_length: 15; clone_size: few; cdr3_nt: TGTGCCAGCAGCCAATACATACAGGATGGTCAGCCCCAGCATTTT; cdr3_aa: CASSQYIQDGQPQHF
j_call: TRBJ2-7; v_call: TRBV4-3; d_call: NA; cdr3_length: 17; clone_size: NA; cdr3_nt: TGCGCCAGCAGCCAAGGGGTTGGCAGGGGCATCTCCTACGAGCAGTACTTC; cdr3_aa: CASSQGVGRGISYEQYF
j_call: TRBJ2-2; v_call: TRBV27; d_call: NA; cdr3_length: 13; clone_size: NA; cdr3_nt: TGTGCCAGCAGTACGTATCGCACCGGGGAGCTGTTTTTT; cdr3_aa: CASSTYRTGELFF
j_call: TRBJ1-1; v_call: TRBV2; d_call: NA; cdr3_length: 13; clone_size: NA; cdr3_nt: TGTGCCAGCCCACAGGGAGTGAACACTGAAGCTTTCTTT; cdr3_aa: CASPQGVNTEAFF
j_call: TRBJ1-5; v_call: TRBV30; d_call: NA; cdr3_length: 15; clone_size: once; cdr3_nt: TGTGCCTGGAGTGTACTCAGCCCCTTCAATCAGCCCCAGCATTTT; cdr3_aa: CAWSVLSPFNQPQHF
j_call: TRBJ2-7; v_call: TRBV27; d_call: TRBD1; cdr3_length: 16; clone_size: NA; cdr3_nt: TGTGCCAGCAGTTTAGGATCAGGGGGCGCTTATTACGAGCAGTACTTC; cdr3_aa: CASSLGSGGAYYEQYF
j_call: TRBJ2-1; v_call: TRBV2; d_call: TRBD2; cdr3_length: 16; clone_size: NA; cdr3_nt: TGTGCCAGCAGAGGGACTAGCGGGACCTCCTACAATGAGCAGTTCTTC; cdr3_aa: CASRGTSGTSYNEQFF
j_call: TRBJ2-1; v_call: TRBV7-9; d_call: NA; cdr3_length: 11; clone_size: NA; cdr3_nt: TGTGCCAGCAGATCCCCGGTGGAGCAGTTCTTC; cdr3_aa: CASRSPVEQFF
j_call: TRBJ1-1; v_call: TRBV11-2; d_call: NA; cdr3_length: 14; clone_size: few; cdr3_nt: TGTGCCAGCAGCTTAGTTCACGGGAACACTGAAGCTTTCTTT; cdr3_aa: CASSLVHGNTEAFF
j_call: TRBJ2-7; v_call: TRBV13; d_call: NA; cdr3_length: 15; clone_size: NA; cdr3_nt: TGTGCCAGCAGCTTAGGCCGGGACGGAAAATACGAGCAGTACTTC; cdr3_aa: CASSLGRDGKYEQYF
j_call: TRBJ2-5; v_call: TRBV5-1; d_call: NA; cdr3_length: 18; clone_size: NA; cdr3_nt: TGCGCCAGCAGCTTGGCCCCGAGACAAACCATGTACCAAGAGACCCAGTACTTC; cdr3_aa: CASSLAPRQTMYQETQYF
j_call: TRBJ1-1; v_call: TRBV18; d_call: NA; cdr3_length: 16; clone_size: few; cdr3_nt: TGTGCCAGCTCACTCCTATGGGGTGGAGGGAACACTGAAGCTTTCTTT; cdr3_aa: CASSLLWGGGNTEAFF
j_call: TRBJ1-4; v_call: TRBV28; d_call: NA; cdr3_length: 12; clone_size: NA; cdr3_nt: TGTGCCAGCAGACGACCCGAGGAAAAACTGTTTTTT; cdr3_aa: CASRRPEEKLFF
j_call: TRBJ2-7; v_call: TRBV5-1; d_call: TRBD2; cdr3_length: 15; clone_size: NA; cdr3_nt: TGCGCCAGCAGCAATAGCGGGGGGGCTTCCTACGAGCAGTACTTC; cdr3_aa: CASSNSGGASYEQYF
j_call: TRBJ1-1; v_call: TRBV15; d_call: TRBD1; cdr3_length: 14; clone_size: NA; cdr3_nt: TGTGCCACCAGCGGACCAGAGACAGGGTCTGAAGCTTTCTTT; cdr3_aa: CATSGPETGSEAFF
j_call: TRBJ2-7; v_call: TRBV4-1; d_call: NA; cdr3_length: 17; clone_size: few; cdr3_nt: TGCGCCAGCAGCCGCCAATCAGCGATTGGGGCGACATACGAGCAGTACTTC; cdr3_aa: CASSRQSAIGATYEQYF
j_call: TRBJ2-1; v_call: TRBV19; d_call: NA; cdr3_length: 15; clone_size: NA; cdr3_nt: TGTGCCAGTAGTAGGTTCGTAGACGGGTACAATGAGCAGTTCTTC; cdr3_aa: CASSRFVDGYNEQFF
j_call: TRBJ2-1; v_call: TRBV11-2; d_call: TRBD1; cdr3_length: 15; clone_size: NA; cdr3_nt: TGTGCCAGCCGCCCGGGCAGGGGGCGCTGGAATGAGCAGTTCTTC; cdr3_aa: CASRPGRGRWNEQFF
j_call: TRBJ2-1; v_call: TRBV5-6; d_call: NA; cdr3_length: 16; clone_size: NA; cdr3_nt: TGTGCCAGCAGCCTAGGGACTTCAAGCCCCTACAATGAGCAGTTCTTC; cdr3_aa: CASSLGTSSPYNEQFF
j_call: TRBJ1-2; v_call: TRBV9; d_call: NA; cdr3_length: 14; clone_size: NA; cdr3_nt: TGTGCCAGCAGCGTAGGGGACCCAGGAGCCGACTACACCTTC; cdr3_aa: CASSVGDPGADYTF
j_call: TRBJ2-2; v_call: TRBV19; d_call: NA; cdr3_length: 15; clone_size: NA; cdr3_nt: TGTGCCAGTAGCAGGGACACTCAGAACACCGGGGAGCTGTTTTTT; cdr3_aa: CASSRDTQNTGELFF
j_call: TRBJ2-3; v_call: TRBV10-3; d_call: TRBD1; cdr3_length: 19; clone_size: NA; cdr3_nt: TGTGCCATCAGCGGACAGGGGATGCCCTCAACGCTTAGCACAGATACGCAGTATTTT; cdr3_aa: CAISGQGMPSTLSTDTQYF
j_call: TRBJ1-1; v_call: TRBV4-1; d_call: NA; cdr3_length: 14; clone_size: few; cdr3_nt: TGCGCCAGCAGCCGACCGTTAGGGGACACTGAAGCTTTCTTT; cdr3_aa: CASSRPLGDTEAFF
j_call: TRBJ2-2; v_call: TRBV27; d_call: NA; cdr3_length: 17; clone_size: NA; cdr3_nt: TGTGCCAGCGGACACCCCCCAGGCAGGTTCCGGGCCGGGGAGCTGTTTTTT; cdr3_aa: CASGHPPGRFRAGELFF
j_call: TRBJ2-2; v_call: TRBV24-1; d_call: NA; cdr3_length: 13; clone_size: NA; cdr3_nt: TGTGCCACCAGTGACAGACCGACCGGGGAGCTGTTTTTT; cdr3_aa: CATSDRPTGELFF
j_call: TRBJ1-4; v_call: TRBV5-1; d_call: NA; cdr3_length: 18; clone_size: NA; cdr3_nt: TGCGCCAGCAGTTTCAATTTTGGACATCGCCAGGGGTCTGAAAAACTGTTTTTT; cdr3_aa: CASSFNFGHRQGSEKLFF
j_call: TRBJ1-2; v_call: TRBV7-9; d_call: NA; cdr3_length: 13; clone_size: NA; cdr3_nt: TGTGCCAGCAGCGACACAGGGAACTATGGCTACACCTTC; cdr3_aa: CASSDTGNYGYTF
j_call: TRBJ2-1; v_call: TRBV5-5; d_call: NA; cdr3_length: 17; clone_size: NA; cdr3_nt: TGTGCCAGCAGCTCCGAGACTGACTGGGGCTCCTACAATGAGCAGTTCTTC; cdr3_aa: CASSSETDWGSYNEQFF
j_call: TRBJ2-2; v_call: TRBV10-2; d_call: NA; cdr3_length: 13; clone_size: NA; cdr3_nt: TGCGCCAGCAGTGAGGACGGGTACGGGGAGCTGTTTTTT; cdr3_aa: CASSEDGYGELFF
j_call: TRBJ2-7; v_call: TRBV1; d_call: NA; cdr3_length: 14; clone_size: NA; cdr3_nt: TGCACCAGCAGCCAAATCTTAGCTACGTACGAGCAGTACTTC; cdr3_aa: CTSSQILATYEQYF
j_call: TRBJ2-3; v_call: TRBV5-1; d_call: NA; cdr3_length: 15; clone_size: NA; cdr3_nt: TGCGCCAGCAGCTTGGGGACGCCTAGCACAGATACGCAGTATTTT; cdr3_aa: CASSLGTPSTDTQYF
j_call: TRBJ2-7; v_call: TRBV10-2; d_call: NA; cdr3_length: 14; clone_size: NA; cdr3_nt: TGCGCCAGCAGTGAGCGGGGGTATTCCTACGAGCAGTACTTC; cdr3_aa: CASSERGYSYEQYF
j_call: TRBJ1-3; v_call: TRBV5-1; d_call: NA; cdr3_length: 15; clone_size: NA; cdr3_nt: TGCGCCAGCAGCTTGGCGTCGGGAGGTGGAAACACCATATATTTT; cdr3_aa: CASSLASGGGNTIYF
j_call: TRBJ2-2; v_call: TRBV7-3; d_call: TRBD2; cdr3_length: 16; clone_size: once; cdr3_nt: TGTGCCAGCAGCTTGGGACTAGCGGGAGGGACCGGGGAGCTGTTTTTT; cdr3_aa: CASSLGLAGGTGELFF
j_call: TRBJ2-5; v_call: TRBV30; d_call: TRBD2; cdr3_length: 15; clone_size: NA; cdr3_nt: TGTGCCTGGAGTAGCGGGAGGGCCCCTGACGAGACCCAGTACTTC; cdr3_aa: CAWSSGRAPDETQYF
j_call: TRBJ2-3; v_call: TRBV5-4; d_call: NA; cdr3_length: 15; clone_size: few; cdr3_nt: TGTGCCAGCAGCTTGTTTGGGGAGAGCACAGATACGCAGTATTTT; cdr3_aa: CASSLFGESTDTQYF
j_call: TRBJ2-1; v_call: TRBV7-3; d_call: NA; cdr3_length: 13; clone_size: once; cdr3_nt: TGTGCCAGCAGCTACGAGTGGGACAACGAGCAGTTCTTC; cdr3_aa: CASSYEWDNEQFF
j_call: TRBJ2-7; v_call: TRBV7-3; d_call: NA; cdr3_length: 13; clone_size: NA; cdr3_nt: TGTGCCAGCAGCTCGGAGGTGTTTGGCGAGCAGTACTTC; cdr3_aa: CASSSEVFGEQYF
j_call: TRBJ2-7; v_call: TRBV28; d_call: TRBD1; cdr3_length: 15; clone_size: NA; cdr3_nt: TGTGCCAGCAGTTTAAAGGGACAGTTTCTCTACGAGCAGTACTTC; cdr3_aa: CASSLKGQFLYEQYF
j_call: TRBJ2-7; v_call: TRBV11-2; d_call: NA; cdr3_length: 11; clone_size: NA; cdr3_nt: TGTGCCAGCAGCTTTCTCTACGAGCAGTACTTC; cdr3_aa: CASSFLYEQYF
j_call: TRBJ1-5; v_call: TRBV7-2; d_call: NA; cdr3_length: 13; clone_size: NA; cdr3_nt: TGTGCCAGCAGCGTACGGGACAATCAGCCCCAGCATTTT; cdr3_aa: CASSVRDNQPQHF
j_call: TRBJ2-3; v_call: TRBV6-5; d_call: NA; cdr3_length: 13; clone_size: few; cdr3_nt: TGTGCCAGCAGCCCGTCAGGGGCAGATACGCAGTATTTT; cdr3_aa: CASSPSGADTQYF
j_call: TRBJ1-2; v_call: TRBV7-6; d_call: TRBD1; cdr3_length: 13; clone_size: NA; cdr3_nt: TGTGCCAGCAGCAAGGGGGCGAGCTATGGCTACACCTTC; cdr3_aa: CASSKGASYGYTF
j_call: TRBJ1-2; v_call: TRBV5-6; d_call: NA; cdr3_length: 13; clone_size: few; cdr3_nt: TGTGCCAGCAGCTTGGGGGTGGACTATGGCTACACCTTC; cdr3_aa: CASSLGVDYGYTF
j_call: TRBJ2-1; v_call: TRBV5-8; d_call: TRBD1; cdr3_length: 13; clone_size: NA; cdr3_nt: TGTGCCAGCAGCTTTGACAGGGGTAATGAGCAGTTCTTC; cdr3_aa: CASSFDRGNEQFF
j_call: TRBJ2-7; v_call: TRBV14; d_call: NA; cdr3_length: 12; clone_size: NA; cdr3_nt: TGTGCCAGCCCGCGGAGCTCCTACGAGCAGTACTTC; cdr3_aa: CASPRSSYEQYF
j_call: TRBJ1-1; v_call: TRBV6-7; d_call: NA; cdr3_length: 15; clone_size: NA; cdr3_nt: TGTGCCAGCAGTTATCTCGGTGTCAGTAACACTGAAGCTTTCTTT; cdr3_aa: CASSYLGVSNTEAFF
j_call: TRBJ2-3; v_call: TRBV19; d_call: NA; cdr3_length: 14; clone_size: NA; cdr3_nt: TGTGCCAGTAGTATTACTGGGGCGGCGGATACGCAGTATTTT; cdr3_aa: CASSITGAADTQYF
j_call: TRBJ2-1; v_call: TRBV29-1; d_call: NA; cdr3_length: 13; clone_size: NA; cdr3_nt: TGCAGCGGTGGAGGGGGCTCCTACAATGAGCAGTTCTTC; cdr3_aa: CSGGGGSYNEQFF
j_call: TRBJ1-1; v_call: TRBV28; d_call: NA; cdr3_length: 13; clone_size: NA; cdr3_nt: TGTGCCAGCATCGGGGGGCTGAACACTGAAGCTTTCTTT; cdr3_aa: CASIGGLNTEAFF
j_call: TRBJ2-2; v_call: TRBV6-6; d_call: NA; cdr3_length: 13; clone_size: few; cdr3_nt: TGTGCCAGCAGTTACTCGAGGGGCGGGGAGCTGTTTTTT; cdr3_aa: CASSYSRGGELFF
j_call: TRBJ2-6; v_call: TRBV28; d_call: NA; cdr3_length: 18; clone_size: NA; cdr3_nt: TGTGCCAGCAGCACTACCGGGACGTGGAACTCTGGGGCCAACGTCCTGACTTTC; cdr3_aa: CASSTTGTWNSGANVLTF
j_call: TRBJ2-2; v_call: TRBV19; d_call: TRBD1; cdr3_length: 14; clone_size: once; cdr3_nt: TGTGCCAGTAGGGCTGACAGGGGAACCGGGGAGCTGTTTTTT; cdr3_aa: CASRADRGTGELFF